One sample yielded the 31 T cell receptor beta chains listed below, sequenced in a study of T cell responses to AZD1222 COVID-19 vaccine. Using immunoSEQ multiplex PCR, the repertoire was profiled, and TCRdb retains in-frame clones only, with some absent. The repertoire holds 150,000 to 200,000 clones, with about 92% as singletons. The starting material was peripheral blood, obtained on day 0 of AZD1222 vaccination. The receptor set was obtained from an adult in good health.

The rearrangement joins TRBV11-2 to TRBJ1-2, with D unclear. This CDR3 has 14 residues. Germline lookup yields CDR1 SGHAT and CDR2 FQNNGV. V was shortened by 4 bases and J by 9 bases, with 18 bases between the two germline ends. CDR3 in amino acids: CASSSPWREASYTF. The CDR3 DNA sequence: TGTGCCAGCAGCTCCCCGTGGCGGGAAGCCAGCTACACCTTC. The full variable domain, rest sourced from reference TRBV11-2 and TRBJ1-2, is EAGVAQSPRYKIIEKRQSVAFWCNPISGHATLYWYQQILGQGPKLLIQFQNNGVVDDSQLPKDRFSAERLKGVDSTLKIQPAKLEDSAVYLCASSSPWREASYTFGSGTRLTVV.

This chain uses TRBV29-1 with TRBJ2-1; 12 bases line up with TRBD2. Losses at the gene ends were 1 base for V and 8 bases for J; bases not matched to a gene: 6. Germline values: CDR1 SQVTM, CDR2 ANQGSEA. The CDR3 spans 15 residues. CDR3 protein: CSVEVTSGRTDEQFF. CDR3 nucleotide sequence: TGCAGCGTTGAAGTGACTAGCGGGAGAACGGATGAGCAGTTCTTC.

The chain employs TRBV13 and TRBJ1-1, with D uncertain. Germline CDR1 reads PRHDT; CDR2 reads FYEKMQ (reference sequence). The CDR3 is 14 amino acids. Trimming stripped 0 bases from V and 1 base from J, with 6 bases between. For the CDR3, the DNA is TGTGCCAGCAGCTTAGGAGCCGGGAACACTGAAGCTTTCTTT. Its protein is CASSLGAGNTEAFF. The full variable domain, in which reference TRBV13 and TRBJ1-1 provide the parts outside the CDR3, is AAGVIQSPRHLIKEKRETATLKCYPIPRHDTVYWYQQGPGQDPQFLISFYEKMQSDKGSIPDRFSAQQFSDYHSELNMSSLELGDSALYFCASSLGAGNTEAFFGQGTRLTVV.

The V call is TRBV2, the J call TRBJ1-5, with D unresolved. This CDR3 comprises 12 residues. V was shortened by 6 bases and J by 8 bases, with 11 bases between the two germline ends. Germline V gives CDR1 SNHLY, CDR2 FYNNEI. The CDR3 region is CASSPIPEPQHF. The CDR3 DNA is TGTGCCAGCAGCCCGATACCAGAGCCCCAGCATTTT.

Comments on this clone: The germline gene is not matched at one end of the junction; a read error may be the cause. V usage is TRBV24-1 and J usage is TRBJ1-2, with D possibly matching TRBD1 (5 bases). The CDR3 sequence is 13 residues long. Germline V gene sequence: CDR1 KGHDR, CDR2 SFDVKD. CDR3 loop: CATSEGTGYDYTF. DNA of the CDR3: TGTGCCACCAGTGAGGGGACCGGATATGACTACACCTTC.

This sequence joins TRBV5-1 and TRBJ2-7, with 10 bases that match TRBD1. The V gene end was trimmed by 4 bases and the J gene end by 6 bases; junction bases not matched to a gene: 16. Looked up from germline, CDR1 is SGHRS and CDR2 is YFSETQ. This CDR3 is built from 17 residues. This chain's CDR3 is CASSGPTLTGQGTEQYF. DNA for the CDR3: TGCGCCAGCAGCGGTCCGACCCTTACGGGACAGGGGACCGAGCAGTACTTC.

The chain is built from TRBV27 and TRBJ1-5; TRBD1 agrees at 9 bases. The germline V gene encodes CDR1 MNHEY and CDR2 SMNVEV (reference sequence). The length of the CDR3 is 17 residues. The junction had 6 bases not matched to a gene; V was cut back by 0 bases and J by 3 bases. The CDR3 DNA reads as TGTGCCAGCAGTTTATCGAGAGGGACAGGGTTCAATCAGCCCCAGCATTTT. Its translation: CASSLSRGTGFNQPQHF.

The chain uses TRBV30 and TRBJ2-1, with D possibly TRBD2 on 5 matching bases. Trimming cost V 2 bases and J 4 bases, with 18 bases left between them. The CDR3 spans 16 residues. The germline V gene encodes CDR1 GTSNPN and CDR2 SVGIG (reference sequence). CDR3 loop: CAWSHPSIRAYNEQFF. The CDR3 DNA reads TGTGCCTGGAGTCATCCTAGCATTAGGGCTTACAATGAGCAGTTCTTC.

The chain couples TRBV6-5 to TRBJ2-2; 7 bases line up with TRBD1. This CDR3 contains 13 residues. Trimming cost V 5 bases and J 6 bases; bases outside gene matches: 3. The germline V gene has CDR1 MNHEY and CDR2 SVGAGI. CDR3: CASSRDSPGELFF. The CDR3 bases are TGTGCCAGCAGTCGGGACAGTCCCGGGGAGCTGTTTTTT.

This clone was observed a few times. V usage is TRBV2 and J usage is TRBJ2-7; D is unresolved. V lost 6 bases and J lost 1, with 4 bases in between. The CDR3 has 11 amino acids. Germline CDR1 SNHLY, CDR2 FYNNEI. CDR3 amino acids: CASRGSYEQYF. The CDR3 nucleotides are TGTGCCAGCAGGGGGTCCTACGAGCAGTACTTC.

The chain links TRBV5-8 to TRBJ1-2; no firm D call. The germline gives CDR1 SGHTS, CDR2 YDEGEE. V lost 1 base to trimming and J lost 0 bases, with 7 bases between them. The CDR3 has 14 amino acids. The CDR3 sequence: CASSLKQTNYGYTF. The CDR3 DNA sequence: TGTGCCAGCAGCTTGAAGCAGACTAACTATGGCTACACCTTC.

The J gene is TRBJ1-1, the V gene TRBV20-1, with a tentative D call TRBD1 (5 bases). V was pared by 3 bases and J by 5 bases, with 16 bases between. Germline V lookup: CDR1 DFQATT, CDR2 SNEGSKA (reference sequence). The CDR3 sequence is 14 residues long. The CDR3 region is CSASKGSRGTEAFF. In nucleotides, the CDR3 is TGCAGTGCTAGTAAGGGATCTAGGGGAACTGAAGCTTTCTTT.

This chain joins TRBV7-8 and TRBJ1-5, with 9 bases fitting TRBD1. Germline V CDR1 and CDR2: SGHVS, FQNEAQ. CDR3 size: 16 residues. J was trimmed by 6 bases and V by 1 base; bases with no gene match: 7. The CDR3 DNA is TGTGCCAGCAGCTTAGTGGCGGACAGGGGCTTTCAGCCCCAGCATTTT. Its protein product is CASSLVADRGFQPQHF.

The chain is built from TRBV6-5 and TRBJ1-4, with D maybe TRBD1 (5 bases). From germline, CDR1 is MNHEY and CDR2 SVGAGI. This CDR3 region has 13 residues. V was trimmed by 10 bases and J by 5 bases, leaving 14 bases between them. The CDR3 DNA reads TGTGCCACCCGGTCGGGGGGGAATGAAAAACTGTTTTTT. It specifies CATRSGGNEKLFF.

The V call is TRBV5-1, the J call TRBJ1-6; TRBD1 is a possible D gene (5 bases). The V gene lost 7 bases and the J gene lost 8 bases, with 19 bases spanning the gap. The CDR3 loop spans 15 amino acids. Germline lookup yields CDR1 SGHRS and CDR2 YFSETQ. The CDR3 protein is CASRIEQGGDSPLHF. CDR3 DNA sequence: TGCGCCAGCCGCATCGAGCAGGGTGGGGATTCACCCCTCCACTTT. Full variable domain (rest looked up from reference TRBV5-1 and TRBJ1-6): KAGVTQTPRYLIKTRGQQVTLSCSPISGHRSVSWYQQTPGQGLQFLFEYFSETQRNKGNFPGRFSGRQFSNSRSEMNVSTLELGDSALYLCASRIEQGGDSPLHFGNGTRLTVT.

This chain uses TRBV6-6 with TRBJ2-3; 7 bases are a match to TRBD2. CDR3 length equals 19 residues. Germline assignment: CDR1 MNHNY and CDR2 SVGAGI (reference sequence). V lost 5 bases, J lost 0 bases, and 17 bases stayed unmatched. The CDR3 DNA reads TGTGCCAGCAGTCACCCCGGAACCCGACCTAGCGGTAGCACAGATACGCAGTATTTT. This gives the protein CASSHPGTRPSGSTDTQYF.

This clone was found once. The CDR3 DNA is TGTGCCAGCAGCTTGCGGCTCTCCTACGAGCAGTACTTC. Residues: CASSLRLSYEQYF. V and J are TRBV11-2 and TRBJ2-7, with D hard to call. Per the germline V gene, CDR1 is SGHAT and CDR2 is FQNNGV. The CDR3 sequence is 13 residues long. The V end lost 3 bases, the J end lost 0 bases, and 6 bases lay between the germline ends.

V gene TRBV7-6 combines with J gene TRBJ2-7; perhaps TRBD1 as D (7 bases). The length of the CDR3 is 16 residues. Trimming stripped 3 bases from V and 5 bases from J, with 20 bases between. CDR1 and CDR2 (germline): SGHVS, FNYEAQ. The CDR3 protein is CASSLEGASSFDEQYF. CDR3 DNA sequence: TGTGCCAGCAGCTTGGAGGGGGCTAGCTCTTTTGACGAGCAGTACTTC.

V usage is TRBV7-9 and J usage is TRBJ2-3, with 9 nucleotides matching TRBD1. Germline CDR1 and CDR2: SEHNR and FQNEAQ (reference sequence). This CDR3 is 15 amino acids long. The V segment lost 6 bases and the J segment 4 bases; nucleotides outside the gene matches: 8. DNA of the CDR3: TGTGCCAGCAGTTACAGGGGGCGTTTGGCAGATACGCAGTATTTT. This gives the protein CASSYRGRLADTQYF.

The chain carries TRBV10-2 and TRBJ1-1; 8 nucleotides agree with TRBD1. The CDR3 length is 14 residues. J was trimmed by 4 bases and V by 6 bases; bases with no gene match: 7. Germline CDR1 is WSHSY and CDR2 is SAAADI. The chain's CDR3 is CASRNDRGGTEAFF. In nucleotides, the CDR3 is TGCGCCAGCAGAAATGACAGGGGCGGCACTGAAGCTTTCTTT.

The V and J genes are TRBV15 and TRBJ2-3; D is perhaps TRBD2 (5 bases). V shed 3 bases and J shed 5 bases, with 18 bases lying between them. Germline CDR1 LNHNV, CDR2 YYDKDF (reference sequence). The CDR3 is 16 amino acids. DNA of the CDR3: TGTGCCACCAGCAGTGGGAGTCGGAGAGGAGGAGATACGCAGTATTTT. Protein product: CATSSGSRRGGDTQYF.

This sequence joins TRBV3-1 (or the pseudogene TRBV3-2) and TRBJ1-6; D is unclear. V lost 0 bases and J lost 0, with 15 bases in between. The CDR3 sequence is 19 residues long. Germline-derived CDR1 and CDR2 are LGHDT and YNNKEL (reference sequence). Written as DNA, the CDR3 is TGTGCCAGCAGCCAAGATCCCGGTAGGATAAGCTCCTATAATTCACCCCTCCACTTT. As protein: CASSQDPGRISSYNSPLHF.

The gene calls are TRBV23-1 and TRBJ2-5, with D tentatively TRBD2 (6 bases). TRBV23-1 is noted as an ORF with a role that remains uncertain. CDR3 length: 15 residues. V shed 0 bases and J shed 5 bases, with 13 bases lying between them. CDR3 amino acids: CASSQSRGGWETQYF. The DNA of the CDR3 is TGCGCCAGCAGTCAATCGCGGGGAGGTTGGGAGACCCAGTACTTC.

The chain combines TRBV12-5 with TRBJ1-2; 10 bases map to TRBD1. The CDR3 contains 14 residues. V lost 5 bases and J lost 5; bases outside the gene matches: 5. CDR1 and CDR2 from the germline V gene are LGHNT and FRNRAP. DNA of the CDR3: TGTGCTAGTGGTACCGGGGACAGGGGATATGGCTACACCTTC. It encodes CASGTGDRGYGYTF. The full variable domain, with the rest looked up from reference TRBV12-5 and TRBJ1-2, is DARVTQTPRHKVTEMGQEVTMRCQPILGHNTVFWYRQTMMQGLELLAYFRNRAPLDDSGMPKDRFSAEMPDATLATLKIQPSEPRDSAVYFCASGTGDRGYGYTFGSGTRLTVV.

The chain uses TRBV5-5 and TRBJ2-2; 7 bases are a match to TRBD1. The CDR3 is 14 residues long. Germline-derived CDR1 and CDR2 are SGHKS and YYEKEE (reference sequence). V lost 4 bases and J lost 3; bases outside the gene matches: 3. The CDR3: CASSGGQYTGELFF. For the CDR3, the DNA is TGTGCCAGCAGCGGGGGACAGTACACCGGGGAGCTGTTTTTT.

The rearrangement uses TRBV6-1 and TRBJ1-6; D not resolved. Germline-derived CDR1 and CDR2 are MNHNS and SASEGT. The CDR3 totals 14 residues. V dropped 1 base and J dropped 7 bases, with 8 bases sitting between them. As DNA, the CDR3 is TGTGCCAGCAGTGAAGGCTCAGACAATTCACCCCTCCACTTT. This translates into CASSEGSDNSPLHF.

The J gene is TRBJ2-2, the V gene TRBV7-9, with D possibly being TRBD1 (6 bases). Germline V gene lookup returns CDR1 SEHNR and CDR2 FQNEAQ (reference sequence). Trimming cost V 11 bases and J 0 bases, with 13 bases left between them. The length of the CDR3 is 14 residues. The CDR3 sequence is CAWSGTTNTGELFF. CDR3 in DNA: TGTGCCTGGTCCGGGACAACGAACACCGGGGAGCTGTTTTTT.

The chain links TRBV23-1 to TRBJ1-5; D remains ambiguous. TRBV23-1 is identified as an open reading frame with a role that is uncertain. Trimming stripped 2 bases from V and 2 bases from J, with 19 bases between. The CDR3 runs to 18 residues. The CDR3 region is CASSQPVGGFRCNQPQHF. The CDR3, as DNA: TGCGCCAGCAGTCAACCCGTAGGAGGTTTTCGGTGCAATCAGCCCCAGCATTTT.

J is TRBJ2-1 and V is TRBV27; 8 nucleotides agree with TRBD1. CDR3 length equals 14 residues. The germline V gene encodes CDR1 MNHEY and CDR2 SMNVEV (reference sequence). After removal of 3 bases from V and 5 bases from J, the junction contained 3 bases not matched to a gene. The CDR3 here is CASSFETGDNEQFF. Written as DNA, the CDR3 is TGTGCCAGCAGTTTCGAGACAGGGGACAATGAGCAGTTCTTC.

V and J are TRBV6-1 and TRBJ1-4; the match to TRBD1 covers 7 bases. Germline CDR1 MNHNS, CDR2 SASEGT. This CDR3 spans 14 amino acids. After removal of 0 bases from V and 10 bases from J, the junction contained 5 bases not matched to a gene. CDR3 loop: CASSEARAGGKLFF. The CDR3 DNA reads TGTGCCAGCAGTGAAGCCAGGGCAGGGGGAAAACTGTTTTTT.

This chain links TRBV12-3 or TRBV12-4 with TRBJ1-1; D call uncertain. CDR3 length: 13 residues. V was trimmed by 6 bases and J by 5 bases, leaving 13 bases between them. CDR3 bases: TGTGCCAGCAGCGGGCATTTGTGGACTGAAGCTTTCTTT. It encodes CASSGHLWTEAFF.